The 20 T cell receptor beta chains presented below share a single source sample, sequenced in a study. MiXCR, applied by TCRdb to the reads, yields one record per CDR3 protein. Here the sample spans 1,500 to 2,000 distinct CDR3 sequences, less than 9% being singletons. The sequenced sample consisted of CD4+ T cells from peripheral blood. These receptors all stem from a human donor with rheumatoid arthritis.

About this clonotype itself: A much larger clone lies one base from this, so it may be a read error. It is likely a read error, because the conserved phenylalanine at the end of the CDR3 is missing. V usage is TRBV11-1 and J usage is TRBJ2-1; no clear D gene. Deletions cut 7 bases from V and 3 bases from J, with 13 bases between. Per the germline V gene, CDR1 is SGHAT and CDR2 is FQDESV (reference sequence). This CDR3 has 14 amino acids. Here the CDR3 reads CASTISGFYNEQFS. In nucleotides, the CDR3 is TGTGCCAGCACCATTTCAGGCTTCTACAATGAGCAGTTCTCC.

This clonotype is termed medium-sized. The chain couples TRBV28 to TRBJ2-5, with no clear D. Germline V gene lookup returns CDR1 MDHEN and CDR2 SYDVKM. This CDR3 is 15 amino acids long. The V end lost 2 bases, the J end lost 5 bases, and 15 bases lay between the germline ends. The CDR3 region has the DNA TGTGCCAGCAGTTTAAACTCGCTCCCCAGGGAGACCCAGTACTTC. It translates to CASSLNSLPRETQYF. The full variable domain, rest sourced from reference TRBV28 and TRBJ2-5, is DVKVTQSSRYLVKRTGEKVFLECVQDMDHENMFWYRQDPGLGLRLIYFSYDVKMKEKGDIPEGYSVSREKKERFSLILESASTNQTSMYLCASSLNSLPRETQYFGPGTRLLVL.

This clonotype ranks as medium-sized (0.01 to 0.1%). The rearrangement uses TRBV28 and TRBJ1-1; 8 bases align to TRBD1. The germline V gene encodes CDR1 MDHEN and CDR2 SYDVKM. After removal of 3 bases from V and 12 bases from J, the junction contained 6 bases not matched to a gene. CDR3 length: 12 amino acids. The CDR3 DNA reads as TGTGCCAGCAGTTTTTCGGACAGGGAATCTTTCTTT. This codes for CASSFSDRESFF.

In this sample, this clonotype is medium-sized. This rearrangement joins TRBV19 to TRBJ1-5, with 7 nucleotides matching TRBD1. Unmatched junction bases numbered 21, after V lost 1 base and J lost 6 bases. This CDR3 comprises 20 residues. CDR1 and CDR2 from the germline V gene are LNHDA and SQIVND (reference sequence). The CDR3 nucleotides read TGTGCCAGTAGTATAGGGTGGCTTACCGGACAGGAGGTATTAACTCAGCCCCAGCATTTT. Translating gives CASSIGWLTGQEVLTQPQHF.

This clonotype is termed medium-sized. CDR3 region: CASSLLHSTGELFF. CDR3 DNA: TGTGCCAGCAGCTTACTCCACTCCACCGGGGAGCTGTTTTTT. The J gene is TRBJ2-2, the V gene TRBV7-2; D call uncertain. Trimming removed 2 bases at V and 4 bases at J, with 8 bases between. CDR1 is SGHTA, CDR2 FQGNSA, per germline. This CDR3 spans 14 amino acids.

By share, this clonotype ranks as medium-sized (0.01 to 0.1%). The gene calls are TRBV20-1 and TRBJ2-1; D may match TRBD1 or TRBD2 (8 bases each). Germline CDR1 reads DFQATT; CDR2 reads SNEGSKA (reference sequence). This CDR3 comprises 14 residues. V was clipped by 7 bases and J by 8 bases, with 21 bases between them. In DNA form, the CDR3 reads TGCAGTGTAGTGGGGGTAGCGGGACAGGATGAGCAGTTCTTC. Its protein product is CSVVGVAGQDEQFF.

This clonotype ranks as medium-sized. The chain is built from TRBV10-3 and TRBJ2-7, with D possibly TRBD1 on 5 matching bases. The V end was cut by 3 bases, the J end by 7 bases, with 13 bases between. Germline CDR1 ENHRY, CDR2 SYGVKD. CDR3 length: 13 amino acids. CDR3 coding DNA: TGTGCCATCAGTGATGGTCTAAAGGGGGAGCAGTACTTC. This codes for CAISDGLKGEQYF.

This clonotype is classed as medium-sized. The CDR3 region has the DNA TGCAGTGCTACGCCGGGGACTAGCGAGAATGAGCAGTACTTC. Its translation: CSATPGTSENEQYF. The rearrangement links TRBV20-1 to TRBJ2-7, with TRBD2 identical over 10 bases. Germline lookup yields CDR1 DFQATT and CDR2 SNEGSKA (reference sequence). V lost 4 bases and J lost 7; bases outside the gene matches: 10. The CDR3 has 14 residues.

Sample share makes this clonotype medium-sized. The chain links TRBV12-3 or TRBV12-4 to TRBJ2-5; TRBD1 matches at 9 bases. V lost 1 base, J lost 3 bases, and 0 bases stayed unmatched. The CDR3 is made up of 14 amino acids. The CDR3 DNA follows: TGTGCCAGCAGTTTAGGGACAGGGGAAGAGACCCAGTACTTC. Its protein is CASSLGTGEETQYF.

By sample fraction, this clonotype is medium-sized. The J gene is TRBJ2-1, the V gene TRBV11-1; 7 nucleotides align to TRBD2. CDR3 length: 14 amino acids. Trimming at V came to 4 bases and at J to 4 bases, leaving 4 bases not matched to a gene. Germline V lookup: CDR1 SGHAT, CDR2 FQDESV (reference sequence). CDR3 in amino acids: CASSSGTTYNEQFF. The CDR3 region has the DNA TGTGCCAGCAGCTCCGGGACTACTTACAATGAGCAGTTCTTC.

This clonotype is medium-sized by share. V and J are TRBV5-1 and TRBJ1-1, with D unclear. Trimming removed 4 bases at V and 4 bases at J, with 17 bases between. CDR1 and CDR2 (germline): SGHRS, YFSETQ. The CDR3 length is 15 residues. In DNA, the CDR3 is TGCGCCAGCAGCCCTGGGATCTTACGGGGCACTGAAGCTTTCTTT. This translates into CASSPGILRGTEAFF. Using reference TRBV5-1 and TRBJ1-1 for the parts outside the CDR3, the full variable domain is KAGVTQTPRYLIKTRGQQVTLSCSPISGHRSVSWYQQTPGQGLQFLFEYFSETQRNKGNFPGRFSGRQFSNSRSEMNVSTLELGDSALYLCASSPGILRGTEAFFGQGTRLTVV.

This clonotype qualifies as medium-sized. The chain uses TRBV29-1 and TRBJ2-5, with D hard to call. Looked up from germline, CDR1 is SQVTM and CDR2 is ANQGSEA. V dropped 6 bases and J dropped 5 bases, with 16 bases sitting between them. The CDR3 is made up of 13 amino acids. Here the CDR3 DNA reads TGCAGCGTGCCTGGTAGGGTAGACGAGACCCAGTACTTC. Protein: CSVPGRVDETQYF.

This clonotype occurred a few times. The CDR3 spells CASSLAGLVSNEQYF. The DNA for the CDR3 is TGTGCCAGCAGCTTAGCGGGACTAGTCTCTAACGAGCAGTACTTC. The rearrangement uses TRBV11-1 and TRBJ2-7; TRBD2 matches 8 bases. This CDR3 is 15 amino acids long. V was pared by 0 bases and J by 5 bases, with 6 bases of the junction left unmatched. Germline CDR1 and CDR2: SGHAT and FQDESV (reference sequence).

This clonotype is categorized as medium-sized. This sequence joins TRBV5-4 and TRBJ1-1; D remains ambiguous. Per the germline V gene, CDR1 is SGHNT and CDR2 is YYREEE (reference sequence). CDR3 length: 14 amino acids. V gave up 2 bases and J gave up 5 bases, with 13 bases separating them. The CDR3 sequence: CASSLNWGGTEAFF. CDR3 coding DNA: TGTGCCAGCAGCTTAAATTGGGGAGGAACTGAAGCTTTCTTT. Based on the CDR3 plus reference TRBV5-4 and TRBJ1-1, the full variable domain is ETGVTQSPTHLIKTRGQQVTLRCSSQSGHNTVSWYQQALGQGPQFIFQYYREEENGRGNFPPRFSGLQFPNYSSELNVNALELDDSALYLCASSLNWGGTEAFFGQGTRLTVV.

This clonotype is categorized as large. The CDR3 here is CSATQGMTEAFF. The CDR3, as DNA: TGCAGTGCTACCCAGGGTATGACTGAAGCTTTCTTT. V and J are TRBV20-1 and TRBJ1-1, with D maybe TRBD1 (5 bases). V was clipped by 4 bases and J by 5 bases, with 11 bases between them. This CDR3 spans 12 amino acids. Germline loops: CDR1 DFQATT, CDR2 SNEGSKA (reference sequence).

This clonotype counts as medium-sized. The chain uses TRBV5-1 and TRBJ2-7, with D perhaps being TRBD1 or TRBD2 (5 bases each). Germline-derived CDR1 and CDR2 are SGHRS and YFSETQ. CDR3 length: 15 amino acids. V was trimmed by 2 bases and J by 2 bases, leaving 14 bases between them. CDR3 sequence (DNA): TGCGCCAGCAGCTTCGTAACGGGACCCCCCTACGAGCAGTACTTC. Translation: CASSFVTGPPYEQYF.

Within the sample, this clonotype is medium-sized (0.01 to 0.1%). The V gene is TRBV12-3 or TRBV12-4, the J gene TRBJ1-2; the match to TRBD1 covers 7 bases. The length of the CDR3 is 15 residues. Trimming at V came to 5 bases and at J to 5 bases, leaving 11 bases not matched to a gene. The CDR3 DNA sequence: TGTGCCAGCAGTCCCTCTGGCAGGGGGACTTATGGCTACACCTTC. This translates into CASSPSGRGTYGYTF.

By share of the sample, this clonotype is medium-sized. CDR3 amino acids: CSARPPGQVNNEQFF. DNA of the CDR3: TGCAGTGCTAGACCCCCGGGCCAAGTAAACAATGAGCAGTTCTTC. The chain joins TRBV20-1 to TRBJ2-1, with no clear D. The CDR3 runs to 15 residues. V was clipped by 2 bases and J by 5 bases, with 16 bases between them. Germline-derived CDR1 and CDR2 are DFQATT and SNEGSKA (reference sequence).

By proportion, this clonotype is large. The V call is TRBV28, the J call TRBJ2-7; D perhaps matches TRBD1 (5 bases). This CDR3 region has 13 residues. Germline V gene data show CDR1 as MDHEN and CDR2 as SYDVKM. The ends were cut back, 5 bases at V and 4 bases at J, with 12 bases in the middle. CDR3 nucleotides: TGTGCCAGCAGTCCCCCGGACATTTACGAGCAGTACTTC. This translates into CASSPPDIYEQYF.

Concerning this clonotype: A much bigger clone sits one base away, suggesting this may be a read error. This chain joins TRBV7-2 and TRBJ2-7; TRBD1 matches at 8 bases. CDR1 and CDR2 (germline): SGHTA, FQGNSA. V dropped 4 bases and J dropped 0; count of bases not matched to a gene: 2. The CDR3 has 14 amino acids. Here the CDR3 DNA reads TGTGCCAGCAGCTCGGACAGGGACTCCTACGAGCAGTACTTC. Translating it yields CASSSDRDSYEQYF. The full variable domain, completed using reference TRBV7-2 and TRBJ2-7, is GAGVSQSPSNKVTEKGKDVELRCDPISGHTALYWYRQSLGQGLEFLIYFQGNSAPDKSGLPSDRFSAERTGGSVSTLTIQRTQQEDSAVYLCASSSDRDSYEQYFGPGTRLTVT.